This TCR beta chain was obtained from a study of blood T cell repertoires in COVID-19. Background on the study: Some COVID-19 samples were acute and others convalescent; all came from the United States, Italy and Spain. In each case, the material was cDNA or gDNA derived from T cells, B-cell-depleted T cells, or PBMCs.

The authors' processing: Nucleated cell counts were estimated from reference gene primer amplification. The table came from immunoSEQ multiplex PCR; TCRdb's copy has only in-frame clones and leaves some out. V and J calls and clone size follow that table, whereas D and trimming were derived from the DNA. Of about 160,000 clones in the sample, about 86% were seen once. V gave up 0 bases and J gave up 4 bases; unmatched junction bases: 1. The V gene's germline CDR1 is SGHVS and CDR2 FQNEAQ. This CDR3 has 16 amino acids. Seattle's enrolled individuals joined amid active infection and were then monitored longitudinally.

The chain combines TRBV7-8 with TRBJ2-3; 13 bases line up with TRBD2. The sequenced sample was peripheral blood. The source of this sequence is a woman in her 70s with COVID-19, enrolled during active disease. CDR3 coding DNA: TGTGCCAGCAGCTTAGCAACTAGCGGGGGGGCAGATACGCAGTATTTT. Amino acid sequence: CASSLATSGGADTQYF.